The TCR beta chain under discussion was sequenced for a study of patients and donors after allogeneic stem cell transplantation. V was trimmed by 1 base and J by 4 bases, leaving 13 bases between them. This CDR3 has 16 amino acids. The germline gives CDR1 SGHTA, CDR2 FQGNSA. This clonotype has a handful of counts. TCRdb analysed the RT-PCR reads with MiXCR anew, one entry per CDR3 protein. Of hundreds of thousands of distinct CDR3 sequences in the sample, 16% were seen once. The sequencing input was blood, either unsorted or a sorted T cell fraction (not recorded which). This TCR derives from a human donor who was either an allogeneic HSCT recipient or a stem cell or donor lymphocyte infusion donor (not recorded which). It is not recorded whose cells these are; they may come from a transplant donor. V is TRBV7-2 and J is TRBJ2-2; no definite D call. The CDR3 nucleotides read TGTGCCAGCAGCTTAGACTTAGGCAGCCTCACCGGGGAGCTGTTTTTT. Translation: CASSLDLGSLTGELFF.